What follows are 10 T cell receptor beta chains derived from one specimen sequenced in a study of blood T cells in healthy people across ages (dated by TCRdb to between 2014 and 2017). Library construction relied on 5' RACE. Reads for this sample came from an Illumina HiSeq 2500. A second 7 to 11 cycle PCR used a sample-barcoded 5' primer and a J-beta primer mix. The public reads were reprocessed in TCRdb via fastp at Q25 and MiXCR, keeping in-frame beta chains. One record per CDR3 amino acid sequence lists the most common genes and DNA. Recorded for this sample are 1.5 million or so distinct CDR3 sequences; around 39% of them occurred a single time. 7.9% of the sample comes from the top ten. Input material: blood. Receptors originate from a woman in her late teens or twenties in good health.

The chain has TRBV6-5 and TRBJ2-3; D perhaps matches TRBD1 (6 bases). The CDR3 has 16 amino acids. Germline V gives CDR1 MNHEY, CDR2 SVGAGI. The ends were cut back, 2 bases at V and 5 bases at J, with 17 bases in the middle. CDR3 residues: CASSYGTSRAQDTQYF. Written as DNA, the CDR3 is TGTGCCAGCAGTTACGGGACAAGCAGGGCCCAAGATACGCAGTATTTT.

The chain combines TRBV9 with TRBJ2-1; D not resolved. Germline V gene sequence: CDR1 SGDLS, CDR2 YYNGEE. V lost 0 bases to trimming and J lost 2 bases, with 9 bases between them. The CDR3 is 15 residues long. CDR3 sequence (DNA): TGTGCCAGCAGCGTAGAAGGGATCCCCTACAATGAGCAGTTCTTC. Translation gives CASSVEGIPYNEQFF.

This clonotype was seen a few times. Here the CDR3 reads CASGSETQYF. Here the CDR3 DNA reads TGTGCCAGCGGAAGCGAGACCCAGTACTTC. This rearrangement joins TRBV2 to TRBJ2-5, with unresolved D. This CDR3 has 10 residues. Trimming left V 8 bases short and J 5 bases short, with 6 bases between. Germline loops: CDR1 SNHLY, CDR2 FYNNEI. Variable domain in full (rest from reference TRBV2 and TRBJ2-5): EPEVTQTPSHQVTQMGQEVILRCVPISNHLYFYWYRQILGQKVEFLVSFYNNEISEKSEIFDDQFSVERPDGSNFTLKIRSTKLEDSAMYFCASGSETQYFGPGTRLLVL.

This clonotype turned up a few times. This chain connects TRBV4-2 to TRBJ1-1, with a tentative D call TRBD1 (5 bases). CDR3 size: 15 residues. V lost 0 bases and J lost 3, with 11 bases in between. CDR1 LGHNA and CDR2 YNFKEQ come from the germline V gene. DNA of the CDR3: TGTGCCAGCAGCCAAGATTTCCGGGGGGACACTGAAGCTTTCTTT. It encodes CASSQDFRGDTEAFF.

The V and J genes are TRBV27 and TRBJ2-7, with D possibly called TRBD1 or TRBD2 (5 bases each). The CDR3 totals 16 residues. Germline-derived CDR1 and CDR2 are MNHEY and SMNVEV (reference sequence). V was pared by 2 bases and J by 2 bases, with 16 bases between. The CDR3 protein is CASSLKGTGLTYEQYF. CDR3 bases: TGTGCCAGCAGTTTAAAAGGGACGGGTTTAACCTACGAGCAGTACTTC.

The genes are TRBV2 and TRBJ1-1; D might be TRBD1 (5 bases). Trimming cost V 3 bases and J 11 bases, with 16 bases left between them. Germline values: CDR1 SNHLY, CDR2 FYNNEI. The CDR3 has 13 residues. Here the CDR3 reads CASSDQLNPGAFF. CDR3 nucleotide sequence: TGTGCCAGCAGTGACCAGTTAAACCCAGGGGCTTTCTTT.

This clonotype was counted many times. The chain joins TRBV29-1 to TRBJ2-3; D is unclear. The V gene lost 0 bases and the J gene lost 6 bases, with 22 bases spanning the gap. Germline V gene lookup returns CDR1 SQVTM and CDR2 ANQGSEA. This CDR3 spans 17 amino acids. The CDR3 bases are TGCAGCGTTGAAGAGGCTTGGAGAGTCCCACCGTCGGATACGCAGTATTTT. It is translated as CSVEEAWRVPPSDTQYF.

The CDR3 region is CASSEAGQPLSYEQYF. In nucleotides, the CDR3 is TGTGCCAGCAGTGAAGCGGGACAGCCCCTGTCCTACGAGCAGTACTTC. The chain combines TRBV2 with TRBJ2-7; TRBD1 agrees at 7 bases. With V trimmed by 0 bases and J by 1 base, 6 bases remained unmatched. The germline V gene encodes CDR1 SNHLY and CDR2 FYNNEI. The CDR3 contains 16 residues.

This clonotype appeared a few times. The J gene is TRBJ2-7, the V gene TRBV20-1, with D perhaps TRBD1 (5 bases). The CDR3 consists of 14 residues. V lost 0 bases and J 6 bases, leaving 15 bases between the germline ends. Germline V gene data show CDR1 as DFQATT and CDR2 as SNEGSKA (reference sequence). The CDR3 reads CSARDGAGSIEQYF. The CDR3 DNA reads as TGCAGTGCTAGAGATGGGGCAGGGTCGATCGAGCAGTACTTC.

The chain has TRBV24-1 and TRBJ2-1; 10 nucleotides line up with TRBD1. The CDR3 is 16 amino acids. V lost 6 bases to trimming and J lost 0 bases; unmatched junction nucleotides: 4. CDR1 KGHDR and CDR2 SFDVKD come from the germline V gene. This CDR3 is CATSPTGGISYNEQFF. The CDR3 DNA is TGTGCCACCAGTCCGACAGGGGGCATCTCCTACAATGAGCAGTTCTTC.